Listed here are 21 T cell receptor beta chains from one sample, sequenced in a study of T cell repertoires in cytomegalovirus infection. MiXCR was run by TCRdb on the reads, yielding one entry per CDR3 protein. The sample contains 150,000 to 200,000 distinct CDR3 sequences, roughly a fifth of which appear only once. Sequenced input: PBMCs. Receptor source: a human donor in good health (CMV status not recorded). Some clones in this sample may be carry-over from other donors' samples.

The chain couples TRBV12-3 or TRBV12-4 to TRBJ2-2; D uncertain. Trimming removed 4 bases from V and 6 bases from J, with 18 bases in between. The CDR3 contains 16 residues. Here the CDR3 reads CASSSRSVVGSGELFF. In DNA, the CDR3 is TGTGCCAGCAGTTCGCGATCGGTAGTGGGTTCCGGGGAGCTGTTTTTT.

This clonotype was counted only a few times. The J gene is TRBJ2-2, the V gene TRBV7-6, with D unresolved. The V and J ends lost 3 bases and 3 bases respectively, with 11 bases between them. The CDR3 has 15 amino acids. Germline assignment: CDR1 SGHVS and CDR2 FNYEAQ. The CDR3: CASSLDVRDTGELFF. The DNA of the CDR3 is TGTGCCAGCAGCTTGGACGTAAGAGACACCGGGGAGCTGTTTTTT.

This clonotype was found a few times. The V and J genes are TRBV15 and TRBJ1-5; D perhaps matches TRBD1 (5 bases). V was shortened by 0 bases and J by 7 bases, with 13 bases between the two germline ends. The CDR3 consists of 15 residues. The germline V gene encodes CDR1 LNHNV and CDR2 YYDKDF (reference sequence). In DNA form, the CDR3 reads TGTGCCACCAGCAGAGATAAGGGGTTAGGCCAGCCCCAGCATTTT. This codes for CATSRDKGLGQPQHF.

The chain links TRBV7-2 to TRBJ1-1, with TRBD1 as a possible D gene (6 bases). This CDR3 spans 14 amino acids. Germline CDR1 and CDR2: SGHTA and FQGNSA. Trimming removed 4 bases from V and 0 bases from J, with 9 bases in between. As DNA, the CDR3 is TGTGCCAGCAGCTGGGGGGCGGTGAACACTGAAGCTTTCTTT. It encodes CASSWGAVNTEAFF.

This clonotype was observed at least ten times. The V gene is TRBV7-8, the J gene TRBJ2-7; 7 bases map to TRBD2. Germline-derived CDR1 and CDR2 are SGHVS and FQNEAQ. The CDR3 has 15 residues. V shed 4 bases, J shed 1 base, and the junction held 7 bases outside the gene matches. The CDR3 loop reads CASSSKRGYSYEQYF. CDR3 DNA: TGTGCCAGCAGCTCCAAGCGGGGTTATTCCTACGAGCAGTACTTC.

This clonotype was recorded a few times. V gene TRBV28 combines with J gene TRBJ2-3; TRBD2 is a possible D gene (5 bases). This CDR3 has 15 amino acids. Germline V gene data show CDR1 as MDHEN and CDR2 as SYDVKM. Trimming took off 6 bases at V and 3 bases at J, with 16 bases between the two ends. The CDR3 is CASRVISGETDTQYF. CDR3 DNA: TGTGCCAGCAGGGTTATATCCGGGGAGACAGATACGCAGTATTTT.

V usage is TRBV28 and J usage is TRBJ2-3; D call uncertain. V was shortened by 4 bases and J by 6 bases, with 11 bases between the two germline ends. The CDR3 runs 13 residues. Germline values: CDR1 MDHEN, CDR2 SYDVKM. The CDR3 bases are TGTGCCAGCAGTTCCCCCATCGGGGATACGCAGTATTTT. It yields the protein CASSSPIGDTQYF.

This clonotype appeared a few times. The chain uses TRBV5-4 and TRBJ2-5; either TRBD1 or TRBD2 may fit D (5 bases each). The CDR3 covers 15 residues. CDR1 is SGHNT and CDR2 is YYREEE in the germline V gene (reference sequence). Trimming took 3 bases from V and 5 from J, leaving 17 bases between them. CDR3 in amino acids: CASSSPGTTPETQYF. DNA of the CDR3: TGTGCCAGCAGCTCGCCCGGGACCACCCCTGAGACCCAGTACTTC.

This clonotype has just a few counts. The chain couples TRBV6-2 or TRBV6-3 to TRBJ1-1; a weak D match, TRBD1 (6 bases). Germline assignment: CDR1 MNHEY and CDR2 SVGEGT. V lost 6 bases and J lost 0, with 20 bases in between. CDR3 length: 17 amino acids. The CDR3 nucleotides read TGTGCCAGCAGACCGCTCCGGGACAAGGGATTGAACACTGAAGCTTTCTTT. Translated, it gives CASRPLRDKGLNTEAFF.

This clonotype was picked up a small number of times. The chain couples TRBV6-6 to TRBJ1-1, with 7 bases that match TRBD1. The CDR3 loop spans 13 amino acids. V lost 5 bases to trimming and J lost 5 bases; unmatched junction nucleotides: 5. The germline V gene encodes CDR1 MNHNY and CDR2 SVGAGI (reference sequence). CDR3 region: CASSTKTGTEAFF. The DNA for the CDR3 is TGTGCCAGCAGTACTAAGACAGGGACTGAAGCTTTCTTT.

Concerning this clonotype: Germline and junction disagree at one end, which may indicate a read error. The chain is built from TRBV11-3 and TRBJ1-2, with D tentatively TRBD1 (6 bases). Germline V lookup: CDR1 SGHNT, CDR2 YENEEA. CDR3 length: 14 residues. CDR3 nucleotides: TGTGCCAGCAGCGATTCCTCAGGGAAAGGGTGGGACATCTTC. It encodes CASSDSSGKGWDIF. The full variable domain, in which reference TRBV11-3 and TRBJ1-2 provide the parts outside the CDR3, is EAGVVQSPRYKIIEKKQPVAFWCNPISGHNTLYWYLQNLGQGPELLIRYENEEAVDDSQLPKDRFSAERLKGVDSTLKIQPAELGDSAVYLCASSDSSGKGWDIFGSGTRLTVV.

This clonotype was detected ten times or more. The rearrangement joins TRBV6-1 to TRBJ1-1; TRBD1 is a possible D gene (5 bases). The germline V gene has CDR1 MNHNS and CDR2 SASEGT. The CDR3 spans 13 residues. V shed 7 bases and J shed 1 base, with 10 bases lying between them. The CDR3 bases are TGTGCCAGCAACCTAGACAGGAACACTGAAGCTTTCTTT. Amino acid sequence: CASNLDRNTEAFF.

Turning to this clonotype: At one of its ends the junction is not consistent with the germline gene, which may arise from a read error. The chain joins TRBV7-3 to TRBJ1-6; D ambiguous. The CDR3 spans 12 residues. Per the germline V gene, CDR1 is SGHTA and CDR2 is FQGTGA. CDR3 bases: TGTGCCAGCCGCTTAGTGGATTCACCCCTCCACTTT. Amino acid sequence: CASRLVDSPLHF. The entire variable domain, with the rest obtained from reference TRBV7-3 and TRBJ1-6, is as follows: GAGVSQTPSNKVTEKGKYVELRCDPISGHTALYWYRQSLGQGPEFLIYFQGTGAADDSGLPNDRFFAVRPEGSVSTLKIQRTERGDSAVYLCASRLVDSPLHFGNGTRLTVT.

This clonotype was observed many times. This chain uses TRBV7-9 with TRBJ1-1, with D perhaps TRBD1 (5 bases). CDR1 and CDR2 (germline): SEHNR, FQNEAQ (reference sequence). V lost 5 bases, J lost 1 base, and 8 bases lay in between. The CDR3 runs 13 residues. This CDR3 is CASSRDANTEAFF. The DNA for the CDR3 is TGTGCCAGCAGCCGGGACGCGAACACTGAAGCTTTCTTT. Full variable domain (rest looked up from reference TRBV7-9 and TRBJ1-1): DTGVSQNPRHKITKRGQNVTFRCDPISEHNRLYWYRQTLGQGPEFLTYFQNEAQLEKSRLLSDRFSAERPKGSFSTLEIQRTEQGDSAMYLCASSRDANTEAFFGQGTRLTVV.

The chain is built from TRBV15 and TRBJ1-1, with D unresolved. In germline, CDR1 is LNHNV, CDR2 YYDKDF (reference sequence). The CDR3 is 14 amino acids. V lost 1 base and J 1 base, leaving 7 bases between the germline ends. CDR3 coding DNA: TGTGCCACCAGCAGAGGACAATCGAACACTGAAGCTTTCTTT. It translates to CATSRGQSNTEAFF.

As DNA, the CDR3 is TGTGCCAGCAGCTTAAATTTAGCGGGGGATGATACGCAGTATTTT. This encodes CASSLNLAGDDTQYF. The chain is built from TRBV7-2 and TRBJ2-3, with 9 bases aligning to TRBD2. The CDR3 has 15 amino acids. J lost 6 bases, V lost 2 bases, and 6 bases had no gene match. Germline V CDR1 and CDR2: SGHTA, FQGNSA.

This rearrangement joins TRBV27 to TRBJ2-1; perhaps D is TRBD1 or TRBD2 (5 bases each). This CDR3 region has 14 residues. The germline V gene has CDR1 MNHEY and CDR2 SMNVEV (reference sequence). Trimming pared 2 bases from V and 6 bases from J, leaving 11 bases between. The CDR3 bases are TGTGCCAGCAGTTTAGAGGGGCCCGCCAATGAGCAGTTCTTC. Translation gives CASSLEGPANEQFF.

The chain links TRBV2 to TRBJ1-5; no definite D call. The CDR3 consists of 14 residues. The germline gives CDR1 SNHLY, CDR2 FYNNEI. Trimming shortened V by 4 bases and J by 1 base, and 8 bases separated the two germline ends. CDR3: CASSAGASNQPQHF. DNA for the CDR3: TGTGCCAGCAGTGCGGGCGCAAGCAATCAGCCCCAGCATTTT.

In its sample, this clonotype was seen a few times. The chain uses TRBV6-6 and TRBJ2-2, with no clear D. V was cut by 7 bases and J by 6 bases, with 9 bases left in between. There are 12 residues in the CDR3. The germline V gene has CDR1 MNHNY and CDR2 SVGAGI (reference sequence). In nucleotides, the CDR3 is TGTGCCAGCACCGTTCCGCCCGGGGAGCTGTTTTTT. Translation gives CASTVPPGELFF.

CDR3 in DNA: TGTGCCAGTAGTACCTTTAGCGGGAGAGGCGGCAATGAGCAGTTCTTC. Translation gives CASSTFSGRGGNEQFF. The chain combines TRBV19 with TRBJ2-1; TRBD2 aligns across 9 bases. V trimming: 4 bases; J trimming: 6 bases; junction bases outside the gene matches: 10. The CDR3 loop spans 16 amino acids. Germline values: CDR1 LNHDA, CDR2 SQIVND (reference sequence). The entire variable domain, with the rest obtained from reference TRBV19 and TRBJ2-1, is as follows: DGGITQSPKYLFRKEGQNVTLSCEQNLNHDAMYWYRQDPGQGLRLIYYSQIVNDFQKGDIAEGYSVSREKKESFPLTVTSAQKNPTAFYLCASSTFSGRGGNEQFFGPGTRLTVL.

This clonotype was observed a handful of times. This chain links TRBV7-2 with TRBJ2-3; 7 nucleotides agree with TRBD2. Losses at the gene ends were 5 bases for V and 2 bases for J; bases not matched to a gene: 7. The V gene's germline CDR1 is SGHTA and CDR2 FQGNSA. The CDR3 extends over 15 amino acids. The CDR3 spells CASSPWEGFTDTQYF. CDR3 nucleotides: TGTGCCAGCAGCCCCTGGGAGGGGTTCACAGATACGCAGTATTTT.